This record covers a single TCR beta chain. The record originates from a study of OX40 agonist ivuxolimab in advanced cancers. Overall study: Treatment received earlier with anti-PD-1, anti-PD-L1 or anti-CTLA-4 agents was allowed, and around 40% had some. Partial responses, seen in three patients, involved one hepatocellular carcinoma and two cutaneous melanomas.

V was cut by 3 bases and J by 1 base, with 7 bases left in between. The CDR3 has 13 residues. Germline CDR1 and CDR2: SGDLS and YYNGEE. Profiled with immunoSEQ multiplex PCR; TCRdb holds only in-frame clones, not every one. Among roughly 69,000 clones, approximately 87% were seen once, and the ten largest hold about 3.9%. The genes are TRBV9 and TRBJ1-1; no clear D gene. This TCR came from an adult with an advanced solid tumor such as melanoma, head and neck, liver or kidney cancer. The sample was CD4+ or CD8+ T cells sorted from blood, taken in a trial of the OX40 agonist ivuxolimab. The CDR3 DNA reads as TGTGCCAGCAGCGAGGTAGGGAACACTGAAGCTTTCTTT. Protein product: CASSEVGNTEAFF.